This entry is about one T cell receptor beta chain. Primers used in a second PCR of roughly 6 to 12 cycles were a sample-barcoded 5' primer and a J-beta primer mix. TCRdb used MiXCR to reprocess the 5' RACE reads, holding one entry per CDR3 protein. The sample yields about 580,000 distinct CDR3 sequences, roughly 43% seen once. This sample was included in a study of blood T cells in healthy people across ages. The receptor comes from a man older than 75 in good health. The source material was blood.

In DNA form, the CDR3 reads TGTGCCAGCAGCAGATGGACTAGCGGACCGTACAATGAGCAGTTCTTC. As protein: CASSRWTSGPYNEQFF. The chain joins TRBV6-2 or TRBV6-3 to TRBJ2-1, with 10 positions matching TRBD2. Germline CDR1 reads MNHEY; CDR2 reads SVGEGT. With V trimmed by 6 bases and J by 4 bases, 9 bases remained unmatched. The CDR3 has 16 residues.